This is a list of T cell receptor beta chains from one sample in a study of tumor and adjacent non-tumor tissue in lung cancer. TCRdb reprocessed the multiplex PCR reads with MiXCR, giving one entry per CDR3 protein. The sample records about 200,000 distinct CDR3 sequences, 70% to 75% being singletons. Sequenced material: lung tumor tissue. Receptors were obtained from a man aged 55 to 69 with non-small cell lung cancer. Each CDR3 is given with its conserved first and last residue. A D gene is named only where the DNA matches it firmly.

TRBJ1-6 TRBV5-4 - CDSSLEPYRENPALHF TGTGACAGCAGCTTGGAACCATACAGGGAGAATCCAGCCCTCCACTTT
TRBJ2-1 TRBV11-1 TRBD2 CASSLSRLAGGNNKYFF TGTGCCAGCAGCTTATCTCGGCTAGCGGGAGGCAACAATAAGTACTTCTTC
TRBJ2-7 TRBV19 - CASSIARQARYEQYF TGTGCCAGTAGTATAGCGCGGCAGGCACGCTACGAGCAGTACTTC
TRBJ2-5 TRBV7-9 TRBD2 CASSLSQGLGQDTQYF TGTGCCAGCAGCTTGAGCCAGGGACTAGGGCAAGATACCCAGTACTTC
TRBJ2-3 TRBV11-3 - CASSLDPLEAGGPTDTQYF TGTGCCAGCAGCTTAGATCCCCTAGAAGCCGGGGGCCCCACAGATACGCAGTATTTT
TRBJ2-1 TRBV29-1 - CSPFYCSGNEQFF TGCAGCCCCTTCTACTGTTCGGGAAATGAGCAGTTCTTC
TRBJ2-5 TRBV4-3 - CACSRQGTAETQYF TGCGCCTGCAGCCGCCAGGGTACCGCGGAGACCCAGTACTTC
TRBJ1-6 TRBV6-2/TRBV6-3 TRBD1 CASIKNPPGQSYSPLHF TGTGCCAGCATTAAGAACCCTCCGGGACAGTCCTATTCACCCCTCCACTTT
TRBJ2-7 TRBV28 TRBD1 CASSSGQGRWDEQYF TGTGCCAGCAGTTCCGGACAGGGACGATGGGACGAGCAGTACTTC
TRBJ2-3 TRBV29-1 - CSVEVSTDTQYF TGCAGCGTTGAGGTCAGCACAGATACGCAGTATTTT
TRBJ2-5 TRBV5-1 - CASSLERAGETQYF TGCGCCAGCAGCTTGGAACGGGCCGGAGAGACCCAGTACTTC
TRBJ1-2 TRBV30 - CAWSVVSLNYGYTF TGTGCCTGGAGTGTAGTCAGTCTTAACTATGGCTACACCTTC
TRBJ1-2 TRBV12-3/TRBV12-4 - CASSWRDGNGNTF TGTGCCAGCAGTTGGCGGGATGGGAATGGCAACACCTTC
TRBJ2-7 TRBV30 TRBD1 CAWDRGPGGEQYF TGTGCCTGGGACAGGGGTCCTGGGGGAGAGCAGTACTTC
TRBJ1-2 TRBV12-3/TRBV12-4 - CASSSQVVDGSTF TGTGCCAGCAGTTCGCAAGTCGTGGATGGCTCCACCTTC
TRBJ2-7 TRBV6-2/TRBV6-3 TRBD1 CDSSYFGTESYEQYF TGTGACAGCAGTTACTTCGGGACAGAGTCCTACGAGCAGTACTTC
TRBJ1-5 TRBV7-9 - CASSAYLGDQPQRF TGTGCCAGCAGCGCATATCTTGGGGATCAGCCCCAGCGTTTT